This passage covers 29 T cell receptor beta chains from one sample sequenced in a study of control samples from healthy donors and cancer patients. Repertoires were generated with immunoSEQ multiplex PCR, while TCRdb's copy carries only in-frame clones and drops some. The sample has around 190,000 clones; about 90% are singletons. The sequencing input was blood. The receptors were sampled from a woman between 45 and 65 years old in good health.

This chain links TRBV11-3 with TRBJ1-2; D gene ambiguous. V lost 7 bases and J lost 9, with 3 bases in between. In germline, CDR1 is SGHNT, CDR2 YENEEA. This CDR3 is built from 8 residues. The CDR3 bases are TGTGCCAGCACACGCTACACCTTC. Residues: CASTRYTF.

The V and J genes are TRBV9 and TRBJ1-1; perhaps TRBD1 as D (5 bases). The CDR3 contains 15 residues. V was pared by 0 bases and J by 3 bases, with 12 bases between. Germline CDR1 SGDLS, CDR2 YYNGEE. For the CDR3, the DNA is TGTGCCAGCAGCGTAGGGGTCAGGGTAGACACTGAAGCTTTCTTT. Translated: CASSVGVRVDTEAFF.

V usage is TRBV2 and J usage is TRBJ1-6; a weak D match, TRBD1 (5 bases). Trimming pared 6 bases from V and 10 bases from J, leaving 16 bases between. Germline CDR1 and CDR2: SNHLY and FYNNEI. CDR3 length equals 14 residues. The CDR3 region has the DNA TGTGCCAGCAGGAGGGAGGGGTTAGGATCACCCCTCCACTTT. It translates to CASRREGLGSPLHF.

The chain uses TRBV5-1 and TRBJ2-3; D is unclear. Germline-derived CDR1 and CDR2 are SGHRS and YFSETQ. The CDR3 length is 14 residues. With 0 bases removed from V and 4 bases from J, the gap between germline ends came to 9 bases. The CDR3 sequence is CASSLDARSDTQYF. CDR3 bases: TGCGCCAGCAGCTTGGACGCCCGTTCAGATACGCAGTATTTT.

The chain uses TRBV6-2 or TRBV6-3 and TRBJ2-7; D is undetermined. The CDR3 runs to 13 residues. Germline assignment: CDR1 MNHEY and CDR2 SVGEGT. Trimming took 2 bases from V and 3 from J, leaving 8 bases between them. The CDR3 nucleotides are TGTGCCAGCAGTTACAGGGTCTACTACGAGCAGTACTTC. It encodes CASSYRVYYEQYF.

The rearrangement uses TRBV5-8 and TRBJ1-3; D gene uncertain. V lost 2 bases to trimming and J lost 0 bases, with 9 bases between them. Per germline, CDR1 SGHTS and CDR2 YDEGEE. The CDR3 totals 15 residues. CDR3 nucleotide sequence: TGTGCCAGCAGCTTCGGCACCAGCTCTGGAAACACCATATATTTT. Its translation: CASSFGTSSGNTIYF.

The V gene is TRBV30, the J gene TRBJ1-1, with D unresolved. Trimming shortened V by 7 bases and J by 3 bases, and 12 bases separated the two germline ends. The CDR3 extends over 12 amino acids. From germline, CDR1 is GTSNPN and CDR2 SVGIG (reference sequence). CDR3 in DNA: TGTGCCTCGGCAGGCCGATACACTGAAGCTTTCTTT. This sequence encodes CASAGRYTEAFF.

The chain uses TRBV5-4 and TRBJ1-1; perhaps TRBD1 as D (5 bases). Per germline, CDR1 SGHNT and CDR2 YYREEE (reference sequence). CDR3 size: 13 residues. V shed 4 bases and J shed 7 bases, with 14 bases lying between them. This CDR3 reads CASSLTGTIEAFF. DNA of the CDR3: TGTGCCAGCAGCCTAACCGGGACTATTGAAGCTTTCTTT.

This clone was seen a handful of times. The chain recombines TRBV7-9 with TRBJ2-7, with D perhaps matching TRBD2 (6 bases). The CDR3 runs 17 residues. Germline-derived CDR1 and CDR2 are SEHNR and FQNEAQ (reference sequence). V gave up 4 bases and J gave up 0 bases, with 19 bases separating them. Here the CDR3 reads CASSSAWSPSVSYEQYF. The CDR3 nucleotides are TGTGCCAGCAGCTCCGCCTGGTCGCCTAGCGTCTCCTACGAGCAGTACTTC.

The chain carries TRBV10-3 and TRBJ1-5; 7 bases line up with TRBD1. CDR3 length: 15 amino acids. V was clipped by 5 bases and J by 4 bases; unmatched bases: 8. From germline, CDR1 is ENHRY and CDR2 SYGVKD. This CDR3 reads CAISRDRISNQPQHF. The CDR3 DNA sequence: TGTGCCATCAGTAGGGACAGAATTAGTAATCAGCCCCAGCATTTT.

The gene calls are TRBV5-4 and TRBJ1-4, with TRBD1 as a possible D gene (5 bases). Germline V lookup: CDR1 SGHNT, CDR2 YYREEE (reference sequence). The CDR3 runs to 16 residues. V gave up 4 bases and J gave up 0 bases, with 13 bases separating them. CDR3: CASSPQGPSTNEKLFF. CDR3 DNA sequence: TGTGCCAGCAGCCCGCAGGGTCCCTCAACTAATGAAAAACTGTTTTTT.

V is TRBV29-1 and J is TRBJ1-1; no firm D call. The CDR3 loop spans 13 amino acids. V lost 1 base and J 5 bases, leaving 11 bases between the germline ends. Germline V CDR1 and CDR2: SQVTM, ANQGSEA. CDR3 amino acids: CSVEGQMGTEAFF. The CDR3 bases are TGCAGCGTTGAAGGTCAGATGGGAACTGAAGCTTTCTTT.

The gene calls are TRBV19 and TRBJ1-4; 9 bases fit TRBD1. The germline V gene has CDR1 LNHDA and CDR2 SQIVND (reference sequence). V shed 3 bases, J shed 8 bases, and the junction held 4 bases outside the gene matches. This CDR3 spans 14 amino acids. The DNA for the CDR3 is TGTGCCAGTAGTATCGGGACAGGGAGGGAAAAACTGTTTTTT. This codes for CASSIGTGREKLFF.

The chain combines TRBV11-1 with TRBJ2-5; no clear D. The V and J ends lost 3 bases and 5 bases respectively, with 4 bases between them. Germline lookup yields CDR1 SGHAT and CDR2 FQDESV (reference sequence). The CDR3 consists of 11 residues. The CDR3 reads CASSFGETQYF. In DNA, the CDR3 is TGTGCCAGCAGCTTTGGGGAGACCCAGTACTTC. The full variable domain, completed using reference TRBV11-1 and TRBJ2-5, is EAEVAQSPRYKITEKSQAVAFWCDPISGHATLYWYRQILGQGPELLVQFQDESVVDDSQLPKDRFSAERLKGVDSTLKIQPAELGDSAMYLCASSFGETQYFGPGTRLLVL.

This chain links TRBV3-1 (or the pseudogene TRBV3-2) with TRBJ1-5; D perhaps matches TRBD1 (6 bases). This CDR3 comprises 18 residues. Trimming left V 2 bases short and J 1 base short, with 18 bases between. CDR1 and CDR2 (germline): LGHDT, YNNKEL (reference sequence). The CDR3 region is CASSQSWGGQVSNQPQHF. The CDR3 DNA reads TGTGCCAGCAGCCAATCATGGGGGGGGCAGGTGAGCAATCAGCCCCAGCATTTT.

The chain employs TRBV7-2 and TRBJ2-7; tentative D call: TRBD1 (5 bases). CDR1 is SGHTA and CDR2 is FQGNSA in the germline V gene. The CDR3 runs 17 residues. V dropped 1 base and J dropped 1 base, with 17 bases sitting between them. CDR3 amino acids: CASSLESRQGGSYEQYF. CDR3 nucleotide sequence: TGTGCCAGCAGCTTAGAGTCCAGGCAGGGCGGATCCTACGAGCAGTACTTC.

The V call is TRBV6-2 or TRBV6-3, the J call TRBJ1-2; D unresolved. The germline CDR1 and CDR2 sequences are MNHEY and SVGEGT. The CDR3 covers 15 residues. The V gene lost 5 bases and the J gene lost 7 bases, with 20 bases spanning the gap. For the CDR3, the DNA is TGTGCCAGCAGTGCACCCCAGCGGGGTATTCTTGGCTACACCTTC. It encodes CASSAPQRGILGYTF.

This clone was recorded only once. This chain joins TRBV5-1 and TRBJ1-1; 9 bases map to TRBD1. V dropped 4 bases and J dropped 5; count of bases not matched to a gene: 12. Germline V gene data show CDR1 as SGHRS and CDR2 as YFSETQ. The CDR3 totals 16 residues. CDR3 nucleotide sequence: TGCGCCAGCAGCACTCAACCGGGACAGGGAGGAACTGAAGCTTTCTTT. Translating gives CASSTQPGQGGTEAFF.

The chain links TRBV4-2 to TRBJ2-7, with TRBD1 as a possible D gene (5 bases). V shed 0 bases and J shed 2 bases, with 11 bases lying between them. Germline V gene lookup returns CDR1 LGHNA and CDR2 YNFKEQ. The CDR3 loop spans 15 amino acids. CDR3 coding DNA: TGTGCCAGCAGCCAAGAGATGGGCAGGGCCTACGAGCAGTACTTC. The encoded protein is CASSQEMGRAYEQYF.

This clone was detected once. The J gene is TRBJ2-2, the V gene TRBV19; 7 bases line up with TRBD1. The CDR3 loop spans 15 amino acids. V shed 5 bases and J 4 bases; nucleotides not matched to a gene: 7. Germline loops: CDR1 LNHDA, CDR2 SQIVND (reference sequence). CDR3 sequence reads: CASSVGQVITGELFF. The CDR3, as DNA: TGTGCCAGTAGTGTAGGACAGGTTATCACCGGGGAGCTGTTTTTT.

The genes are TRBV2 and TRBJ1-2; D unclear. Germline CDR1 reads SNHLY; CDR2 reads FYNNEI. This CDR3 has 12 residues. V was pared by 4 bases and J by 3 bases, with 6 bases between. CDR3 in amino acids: CASSATDYGYTF. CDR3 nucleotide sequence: TGTGCCAGCAGTGCCACAGACTATGGCTACACCTTC.

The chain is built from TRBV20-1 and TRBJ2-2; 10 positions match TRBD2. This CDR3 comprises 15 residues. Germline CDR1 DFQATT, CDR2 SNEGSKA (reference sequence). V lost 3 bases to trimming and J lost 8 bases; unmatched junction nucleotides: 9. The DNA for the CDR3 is TGCAGTGCTAGTCGGACTAGCGGAGCAGGTGGGGAGCTGTTTTTT. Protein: CSASRTSGAGGELFF.

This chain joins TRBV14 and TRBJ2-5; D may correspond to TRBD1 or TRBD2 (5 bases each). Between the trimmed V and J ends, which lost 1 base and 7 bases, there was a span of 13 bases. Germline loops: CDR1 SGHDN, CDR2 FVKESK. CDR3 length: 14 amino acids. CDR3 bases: TGTGCCAGCAGCCAAGGAGGGGCCATTGCGACCCAGTACTTC. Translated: CASSQGGAIATQYF.

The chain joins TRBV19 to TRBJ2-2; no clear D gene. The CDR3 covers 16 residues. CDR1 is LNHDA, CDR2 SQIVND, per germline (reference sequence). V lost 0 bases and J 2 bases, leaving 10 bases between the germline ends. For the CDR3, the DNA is TGTGCCAGTAGTATAGATCGTGCCCCCAACACCGGGGAGCTGTTTTTT. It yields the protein CASSIDRAPNTGELFF.

As DNA, the CDR3 is TGTGCCAGCAGTTACCTGGGGCCTTCCTACGAGCAGTACTTC. Translation gives CASSYLGPSYEQYF. The V and J genes are TRBV6-5 and TRBJ2-7; D possibly corresponds to TRBD1 (5 bases). The CDR3 is 14 amino acids. Germline loops: CDR1 MNHEY, CDR2 SVGAGI. V shed 2 bases and J shed 1 base, with 9 bases lying between them.

The DNA for the CDR3 is TGTGCCAGCAGCTTAGGTTCCGCCCCGGGGGCCGGAAACACCATATATTTT. Residues: CASSLGSAPGAGNTIYF. The rearrangement links TRBV7-6 to TRBJ1-3; D might be TRBD1 (6 bases). Trimming cost V 1 base and J 4 bases, with 17 bases left between them. Germline CDR1 reads SGHVS; CDR2 reads FNYEAQ. The CDR3 is 17 residues long.

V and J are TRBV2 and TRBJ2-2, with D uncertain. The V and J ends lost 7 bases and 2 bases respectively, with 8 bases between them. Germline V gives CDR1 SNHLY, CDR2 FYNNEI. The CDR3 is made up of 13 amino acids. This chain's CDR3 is CASIPVNTGELFF. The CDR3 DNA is TGTGCCAGCATCCCCGTCAACACCGGGGAGCTGTTTTTT.

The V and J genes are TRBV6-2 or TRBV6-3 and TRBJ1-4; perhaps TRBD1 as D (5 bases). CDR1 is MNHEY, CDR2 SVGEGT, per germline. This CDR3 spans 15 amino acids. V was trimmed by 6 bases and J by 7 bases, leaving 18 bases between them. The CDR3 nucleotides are TGTGCCAGCAGCCTCTCAGGGAGGGGTGGTGAAAAACTGTTTTTT. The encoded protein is CASSLSGRGGEKLFF.

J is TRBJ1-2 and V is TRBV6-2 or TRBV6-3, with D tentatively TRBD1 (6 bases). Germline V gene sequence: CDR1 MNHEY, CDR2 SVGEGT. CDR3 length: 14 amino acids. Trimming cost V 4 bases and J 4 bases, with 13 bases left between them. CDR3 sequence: CASSSIQGIYGYTF. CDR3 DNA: TGTGCCAGCAGTTCGATTCAGGGGATCTATGGCTACACCTTC.